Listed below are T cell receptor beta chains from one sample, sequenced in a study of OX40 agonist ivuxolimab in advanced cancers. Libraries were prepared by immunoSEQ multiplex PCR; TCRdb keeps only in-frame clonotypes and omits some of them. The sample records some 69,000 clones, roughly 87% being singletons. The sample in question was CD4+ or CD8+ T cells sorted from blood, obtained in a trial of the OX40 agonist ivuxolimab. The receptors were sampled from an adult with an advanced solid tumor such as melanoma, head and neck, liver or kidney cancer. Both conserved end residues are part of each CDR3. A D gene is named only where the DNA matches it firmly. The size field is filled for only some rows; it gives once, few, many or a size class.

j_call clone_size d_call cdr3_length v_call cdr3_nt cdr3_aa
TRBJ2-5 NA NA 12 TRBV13 TGTGCCAGCAGCTTAGCGGGAGAGACCCAGCACTTC CASSLAGETQHF
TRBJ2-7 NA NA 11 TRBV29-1 TGCAGCGTTGAACGGGGAGGCGAGCAGTACTTC CSVERGGEQYF
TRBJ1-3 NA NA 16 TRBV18 TGTGCCAGCTCAACATCGCCGGTCAGCTCTGGAAACACCATATATTTT CASSTSPVSSGNTIYF
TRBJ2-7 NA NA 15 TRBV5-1 TGCGCCAGCAGCTATGCTTTTACCGATACCTACGAGCAGTACTTC CASSYAFTDTYEQYF
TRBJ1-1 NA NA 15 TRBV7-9 TGTGCCAGCAGACTGGTGGGTGTACGAACCACTGAAGCTTTCTTT CASRLVGVRTTEAFF
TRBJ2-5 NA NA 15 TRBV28 TGTGCCAGCACCCCAGATGGAAGGGGACAAGAGACCCAGTACTTC CASTPDGRGQETQYF
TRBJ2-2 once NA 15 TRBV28 TGTGCCAGCAGTGGGGCCCTCATAAGGACCGGGGAGCTGTTTTTT CASSGALIRTGELFF
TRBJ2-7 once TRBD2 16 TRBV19 TGTGCCAGTAGTACTAGAGCGGGAGGGGGCTCCTACGAGCAGTACTTC CASSTRAGGGSYEQYF
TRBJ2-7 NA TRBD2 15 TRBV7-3 TGTGCCAGCAGCTTAACAGCGGGGCACTCCTACGAGCAGTACTTC CASSLTAGHSYEQYF
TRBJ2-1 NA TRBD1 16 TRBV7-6 TGTGCCAGCAGCTTAGCGCAGGGGGCGATGGACAATGAGCAGTTCTTC CASSLAQGAMDNEQFF